One sample yielded the 25 T cell receptor beta chains listed below, sequenced in a study of CD8+ T cells in alopecia areata. Treatment indicated: oral pan-JAK inhibitor, 5-10 mg twice daily. RNA extraction and reverse transcription yielded cDNA as sequencing template. Profiled with immunoSEQ multiplex PCR; TCRdb holds only in-frame clones, not every one. The sample carries approximately 200,000 clones, roughly 60% recorded once. The material was CD4+ T cells sorted from blood, obtained at week 24, from a patient treated with tofacitinib. The receptors derive from a human donor with alopecia areata.

This chain links TRBV11-2 with TRBJ2-1, with D perhaps matching TRBD1 or TRBD2 (5 bases each). V was trimmed by 2 bases and J by 0 bases, leaving 11 bases between them. Germline CDR1 and CDR2: SGHAT and FQNNGV. The CDR3 has 16 residues. The CDR3 DNA follows: TGTGCCAGCAGCTTAATACGGGGACCCTCCTACAATGAGCAGTTCTTC. Protein: CASSLIRGPSYNEQFF.

This chain connects TRBV5-1 to TRBJ2-1; D is possibly TRBD1 (6 bases). The V gene's germline CDR1 is SGHRS and CDR2 YFSETQ. Trimming removed 0 bases at V and 0 bases at J, with 13 bases between. The CDR3 has 17 amino acids. CDR3 sequence reads: CASSLDGQPSSYNEQFF. The CDR3 bases are TGCGCCAGCAGCTTGGACGGACAGCCGAGCTCCTACAATGAGCAGTTCTTC.

This clone has a handful of counts. Other DNA sequences in the same sample also yield this CDR3. The chain has TRBV9 and TRBJ2-3; a possible D gene is TRBD1 (6 bases). V was pared by 2 bases and J by 5 bases, with 9 bases between. The CDR3 totals 13 residues. Germline CDR1 is SGDLS and CDR2 is YYNGEE. CDR3 in amino acids: CASSVAGVDTQYF. As DNA, the CDR3 is TGTGCCAGCAGCGTCGCAGGGGTAGATACGCAGTATTTT.

CDR3 sequence: CASSVATSGMLQETQYF. The DNA of the CDR3 is TGTGCCAGCAGCGTAGCGACTAGCGGGATGTTACAAGAGACCCAGTACTTC. The gene calls are TRBV9 and TRBJ2-5; 11 positions agree with TRBD2. After removal of 0 bases from V and 2 bases from J, the junction contained 6 bases not matched to a gene. The CDR3 runs 17 residues. Per the germline V gene, CDR1 is SGDLS and CDR2 is YYNGEE.

V is TRBV5-1 and J is TRBJ2-7; 8 bases are shared with TRBD2. Looked up from germline, CDR1 is SGHRS and CDR2 is YFSETQ. The CDR3 totals 16 residues. With V trimmed by 3 bases and J by 0 bases, 8 bases remained unmatched. CDR3 in DNA: TGCGCCAGCAGCTCCCAGAAAGCGGGGGACTCCTACGAGCAGTACTTC. Residues: CASSSQKAGDSYEQYF.

In its sample, this clone was seen a few times. The genes are TRBV7-2 and TRBJ2-7; D gene unclear. Germline CDR1 SGHTA, CDR2 FQGNSA. The CDR3 consists of 14 residues. Between the trimmed V and J ends, which lost 5 bases and 2 bases, there was a span of 13 bases. The CDR3 DNA follows: TGTGCCAGCAGCCCCCACGCACGTCCCTACGAGCAGTACTTC. Protein product: CASSPHARPYEQYF.

The J gene is TRBJ2-6, the V gene TRBV7-3, with a possible D match to TRBD1 (5 bases). V was pared by 3 bases and J by 0 bases, with 12 bases between. Germline CDR1 SGHTA, CDR2 FQGTGA. The CDR3 extends over 17 amino acids. CDR3 nucleotides: TGTGCCAGCAGCTTGGACATCTGGAGCTCTGGGGCCAACGTCCTGACTTTC. Translated, it gives CASSLDIWSSGANVLTF.

On this clone: The junction shows a germline mismatch at one end, possibly a read error. This chain connects TRBV20-1 to TRBJ1-4; D call uncertain. There are 8 residues in the CDR3. Germline assignment: CDR1 DFQATT and CDR2 SNEGSKA (reference sequence). DNA for the CDR3: TGCAGTGCCTCACCGAAGGGTTTT. Amino acid sequence: CSASPKGF.

The genes are TRBV5-1 and TRBJ2-3; D ambiguous. The V gene lost 4 bases and the J gene lost 2 bases, with 11 bases spanning the gap. Germline V CDR1 and CDR2: SGHRS, YFSETQ. This CDR3 region has 14 residues. This chain's CDR3 is CASSQRTLTDTQYF. In DNA, the CDR3 is TGCGCCAGCAGCCAACGGACGCTCACAGATACGCAGTATTTT. The full variable domain, its missing parts supplied by reference TRBV5-1 and TRBJ2-3, is KAGVTQTPRYLIKTRGQQVTLSCSPISGHRSVSWYQQTPGQGLQFLFEYFSETQRNKGNFPGRFSGRQFSNSRSEMNVSTLELGDSALYLCASSQRTLTDTQYFGPGTRLTVL.

The chain has TRBV5-1 and TRBJ2-1, with 11 bases fitting TRBD2. This CDR3 has 16 amino acids. V lost 3 bases to trimming and J lost 4 bases; unmatched junction nucleotides: 6. In germline, CDR1 is SGHRS, CDR2 YFSETQ. CDR3 region: CASSSPGLAVYNEQFF. For the CDR3, the DNA is TGCGCCAGCAGCTCACCGGGACTAGCGGTTTACAATGAGCAGTTCTTC.

Here the CDR3 DNA reads TGTGCCAGCAGCTCCCGGACAGACTATGGCTACACCTTC. Translated, it gives CASSSRTDYGYTF. The chain employs TRBV7-2 and TRBJ1-2; D might be TRBD1 (6 bases). Germline V gives CDR1 SGHTA, CDR2 FQGNSA. The CDR3 runs 13 residues. The V end was cut by 4 bases, the J end by 3 bases, with 9 bases between.

This chain uses TRBV2 with TRBJ2-1, with 7 bases that match TRBD2. The CDR3 loop spans 17 amino acids. Germline assignment: CDR1 SNHLY and CDR2 FYNNEI. V trimming: 2 bases; J trimming: 4 bases; junction bases outside the gene matches: 11. CDR3 nucleotides: TGTGCCAGCAGTGAATCCGTTTCGGGAGGCCTTTACAATGAGCAGTTCTTC. Its protein product is CASSESVSGGLYNEQFF.

The V and J genes are TRBV5-4 and TRBJ2-2; D is unclear. The CDR3 has 13 amino acids. CDR1 is SGHNT and CDR2 is YYREEE in the germline V gene (reference sequence). V lost 4 bases to trimming and J lost 6 bases, with 10 bases between them. The chain's CDR3 is CASSREVAGELFF. In DNA, the CDR3 is TGTGCCAGCAGCAGAGAAGTGGCCGGGGAGCTGTTTTTT.

The chain is built from TRBV6-5 and TRBJ1-1; the D gene is possibly TRBD1 (6 bases). V lost 8 bases and J 6 bases, leaving 19 bases between the germline ends. The CDR3 has 14 residues. Germline CDR1 is MNHEY and CDR2 is SVGAGI. The CDR3 DNA sequence: TGTGCCAGCTTGTCAGAACAGGGTCCAGCTGAAGCTTTCTTT. Its protein is CASLSEQGPAEAFF.

This sequence joins TRBV2 and TRBJ2-1, with D unresolved. Trimming shortened V by 8 bases and J by 7 bases, and 9 bases separated the two germline ends. The CDR3 covers 11 residues. Germline V lookup: CDR1 SNHLY, CDR2 FYNNEI. CDR3 sequence reads: CASYQRNEQFF. CDR3 sequence (DNA): TGTGCCAGCTACCAGAGGAATGAGCAGTTCTTC.

This clone came up a few times. The V and J genes are TRBV19 and TRBJ2-7; D is unclear. V dropped 4 bases and J dropped 1 base, with 11 bases sitting between them. The V gene's germline CDR1 is LNHDA and CDR2 SQIVND (reference sequence). The CDR3 runs 14 residues. CDR3 loop: CASSTGRNSYEQYF. CDR3 DNA: TGTGCCAGTAGTACCGGACGTAATTCCTACGAGCAGTACTTC.

This sequence joins TRBV6-6 and TRBJ2-7; D is perhaps TRBD1 or TRBD2 (5 bases each). The CDR3 runs to 13 residues. Deletions cut 5 bases from V and 6 bases from J, with 14 bases between. Germline V gene sequence: CDR1 MNHNY, CDR2 SVGAGI (reference sequence). CDR3 region: CASSNRGPSEQYF. The CDR3 DNA follows: TGTGCCAGCAGTAACCGGGGACCCAGCGAGCAGTACTTC.

V is TRBV7-8 and J is TRBJ2-7; 10 positions agree with TRBD2. This CDR3 is built from 16 residues. The V segment lost 5 bases and the J segment 2 bases; nucleotides outside the gene matches: 9. CDR1 is SGHVS and CDR2 is FQNEAQ in the germline V gene. CDR3 nucleotide sequence: TGTGCCAGCAGCCCGAGGGGGAGCGGGAGGGCCTACGAGCAGTACTTC. Translating it yields CASSPRGSGRAYEQYF.

The chain has TRBV4-3 and TRBJ1-2, with D perhaps TRBD1 (6 bases). The CDR3 extends over 14 amino acids. V was pared by 4 bases and J by 3 bases, with 12 bases between. Germline V gene sequence: CDR1 LGHNA, CDR2 YSLEER. CDR3 residues: CASSLKQGDYGYTF. The CDR3 bases are TGCGCCAGCAGCCTAAAACAGGGTGACTATGGCTACACCTTC.

This sequence joins TRBV29-1 and TRBJ2-2; D gene ambiguous. There are 12 residues in the CDR3. CDR1 and CDR2 from the germline V gene are SQVTM and ANQGSEA. Trimming removed 4 bases from V and 0 bases from J, with 3 bases in between. DNA of the CDR3: TGCAGCGTTGCTCCGAACACCGGGGAGCTGTTTTTT. This gives the protein CSVAPNTGELFF.

The chain couples TRBV27 to TRBJ1-1, with D maybe TRBD1 (6 bases). The V and J ends lost 0 bases and 5 bases respectively, with 13 bases between them. Germline V gives CDR1 MNHEY, CDR2 SMNVEV (reference sequence). This CDR3 spans 15 amino acids. The CDR3 DNA follows: TGTGCCAGCAGTTTATCGGGGGGGCTGGTTACTGAAGCTTTCTTT. It translates to CASSLSGGLVTEAFF.

V gene TRBV29-1 combines with J gene TRBJ2-7; D may match TRBD1 or TRBD2 (6 bases each). The germline V gene has CDR1 SQVTM and CDR2 ANQGSEA. The CDR3 is made up of 13 amino acids. Trimming stripped 7 bases from V and 2 bases from J, with 15 bases between. The CDR3 coding sequence is TGCAGCGCTGGAGGGGGTCCGGCCTACGAGCAGTACTTC. Residues: CSAGGGPAYEQYF.

This clone showed up just a few times. The V and J genes are TRBV10-3 and TRBJ2-3; 7 nucleotides agree with TRBD2. V lost 2 bases and J lost 4; bases outside the gene matches: 0. This CDR3 is built from 13 residues. The V gene's germline CDR1 is ENHRY and CDR2 SYGVKD. Here the CDR3 DNA reads TGTGCCATCAGTGAGGCGGGAGCAGATACGCAGTATTTT. Residues: CAISEAGADTQYF.

Note on this clone: This CDR3 is also generated by other DNA sequences in the sample. V gene TRBV7-2 combines with J gene TRBJ2-7; 7 nucleotides line up with TRBD1. Trimming cost V 5 bases and J 2 bases; bases outside gene matches: 6. Germline loops: CDR1 SGHTA, CDR2 FQGNSA. The CDR3 is made up of 14 amino acids. In DNA form, the CDR3 reads TGTGCCAGCAGCCCTCGACAGGGTACCTACGAGCAGTACTTC. Translating gives CASSPRQGTYEQYF.

The chain recombines TRBV6-6 with TRBJ2-4; possible D gene TRBD2, 5 bases. V was clipped by 6 bases and J by 4 bases, with 16 bases between them. The V gene's germline CDR1 is MNHNY and CDR2 SVGAGI (reference sequence). The CDR3 is 15 amino acids. Here the CDR3 reads CASSPFGETKNIQYF. DNA for the CDR3: TGTGCCAGCAGCCCCTTCGGGGAAACAAAAAACATTCAGTACTTC.